The sequence of this T cell receptor (beta chain) was determined in a study of Graves' ophthalmopathy and Graves' hyperthyroidism. Notes on the study in general: Among expanded thyroid clonotypes above 0.001 frequency, most also occurred in blood.

RNA served as the template for amplifying TCR beta CDR3 regions. First-round RT-PCR used HTBI primers; second-round multiplex PCR followed. TCRdb re-derived calls from the multiplex PCR reads in MiXCR, one entry per CDR3 protein. The sample shows 450,000 to 600,000 distinct CDR3 sequences, under 40% of them seen only once. Ages of hyperthyroidism patients ran from 18 to 65, and their diagnoses were new, under 2 months' duration. In this cohort, patients with other autoimmune diseases, uncontrolled infections, pregnancy or lactation were excluded. Germline V gene lookup returns CDR1 LNHDA and CDR2 SQIVND (reference sequence). This CDR3 contains 14 residues. Trimming took off 7 bases at V and 1 base at J, with 13 bases between the two ends. Note on this clonotype: As yet, its antigen is unknown.

Sequencing was done on a sample of peripheral blood or thyroid tissue (not recorded which). V is TRBV19 and J is TRBJ2-5, with D perhaps TRBD2 (5 bases). This receptor was identified in an adult man with Graves' hyperthyroidism. The CDR3 coding sequence is TGTGCCAGTACCACCCCCGGGATCCAAGAGACCCAGTACTTC. Translation: CASTTPGIQETQYF. Together with reference TRBV19 and TRBJ2-5, the CDR3 gives the full variable domain: DGGITQSPKYLFRKEGQNVTLSCEQNLNHDAMYWYRQDPGQGLRLIYYSQIVNDFQKGDIAEGYSVSREKKESFPLTVTSAQKNPTAFYLCASTTPGIQETQYFGPGTRLLVL.